Described below is a single TCR beta chain sequence and its context. This clone was recorded a few times. It has no known antigen specificity. No base-level quality is on record; no much larger clone is a single base apart. TCRbeta CDR3 regions were amplified from genomic DNA by means of the immunoSEQ Assay, a bias-controlled multiplex PCR. The authors processed their data as follows. The number of nucleated cells in each sample was estimated by amplification of reference gene primers within the assay. To quantify the absolute abundance of each unique TCRbeta CDR3 rearrangement, sequence reads were collapsed and filtered. For each sample, productive Simpson clonality was calculated as the square root of Simpson's diversity index over productive rearrangements. TCRdb limited this immuneACCESS table to in-frame rearrangements with V and J called. A share of clones is missing; checked studies link under half to unresolved V genes, and the rest is unexplained. V and J calls and clone size are given by that table; D and trimming were obtained from the DNA. For this sample there are 50,000 to 75,000 clones; approximately 78% appear just once. Jointly, the top ten make up approximately 15% of the sample.

Including the terminal cysteine and phenylalanine, the CDR3 comprises 13 residues. Left in the record is the CDR3 DNA by itself, 39 bases read in frame from the first base. V drops 6 bases and J drops 8 bases, leaving 16 bases in between. Via the germline V gene (reference sequence), CDR1 is MNHNY and CDR2 SVGAGI. One collaborating source in Seattle enrolled patients while the patients were actively infected and followed the patients over time throughout the course of disease. The collaborating institutions used their own protocols to collect whole blood in K2EDTA tubes. For TCRbeta analysis, collaborator samples were shipped as frozen whole blood, as isolated PBMCs, or as DNA extracted from either sample type. This sample stems from a study of blood T cell repertoires in COVID-19 (dated by TCRdb to 2019 to 2021). Describing the broader study: Collaborator samples came from the United States, Italy and Spain and covered acute and convalescent phases of COVID-19. The prospective study material was composed of cDNA or gDNA derived from T cells, B-cell-depleted T cells, or PBMCs. Subjects who had been exposed to COVID-19, were actively infected with it, or had recovered from it provided the deeply sampled blood TCRbeta repertoires that made up the dataset. The repertoires were made available in a free public database intended to serve as a resource for research on the immune response to SARS-CoV-2. Samples were obtained from the ongoing ImmuneRACE study (first 160 participants) and from about 1,300 subjects provided by 6 global collaborators. The sample metadata nearly always contained a de-identified subject ID, COVID-19 status, age in years and sex. Where available, HLA class I and class II types were obtained from metadata supplied by the sample provider rather than from assay-based typing. Summary of the overall study and its limitations: How much clinical and demographic metadata was included differed by source and by participant, and the metadata was provided uncurated.

Recombination connected TRBV6-6 to TRBJ1-2; a confident D gene designation cannot be given. The sample comprised peripheral blood. The receptor was derived from a man aged 55 to 70 with COVID-19, enrolled during active disease. The CDR3 protein is CASSLPDPGGYTF. In nucleotide form, the sequence is TGTGCCAGCAGCCTTCCCGACCCCGGGGGCTACACCTTC.